This T cell receptor beta chain is drawn from a study of T-cell reconstitution after alpha-beta-depleted transplantation in children. The study's findings and limits: At around two months after transplant, the alpha-beta T cells were reportedly derived from several hundred expanded clones that came from non-depleted graft cells. Several patients had high TCRbeta diversity at day 60; it came from surviving recipient T cells and thymic progenitors.

Concerning this clonotype itself: Its antigen is not identified.

The germline CDR1 and CDR2 sequences are MDHEN and SYDVKM. With 5 bases removed from V and 5 bases from J, the gap between germline ends came to 21 bases. The CDR3 is made up of 16 amino acids. This sample's TCRbeta library carried unique molecular identifier barcodes. TCRdb analysed the PCR reads with MiXCR anew, one entry per CDR3 protein. The sample shows some 600,000 distinct CDR3 sequences, around 13% of them seen only once. The sequence was collected from a male patient younger than 18 who had a stem cell transplant for acute myeloid leukemia, so the T cells may come from the graft donor. The rearrangement links TRBV28 to TRBJ1-1; tentative D call: TRBD1 (5 bases). The sample here was PBMCs, mostly from graft donor cells, taken 360 days after TCRalphabeta/CD19-depleted stem cell transplant. In nucleotides, the CDR3 is TGTGCCAGCAGTACCGCGGTGGGGCAGTTGGGTACTGAAGCTTTCTTT. This gives the protein CASSTAVGQLGTEAFF.